Below, 15 T cell receptor beta chains from the same sample are listed, as sequenced in a study of HIV-infected patients and healthy controls. No cell fractionation was done, so the repertoire covers all unsorted peripheral blood T cells. Alpha and beta constant-region primers primed reverse transcription of around 500 ng RNA. Using multiplexing indices, alpha and beta chain libraries were generated apart by chain-specific third strand synthesis. TCRdb recomputed calls from the 5' RACE reads with MiXCR, one row per CDR3 protein. The repertoire consists of fewer than 20,000 distinct CDR3 sequences, with 12% occurring once and the leading ten covering 8.5% to 14%. What was sequenced was blood. These receptors were obtained from an adult in good health.

This clonotype came up many times. V and J are TRBV3-1 and TRBJ2-6; 7 bases agree with TRBD1. The CDR3 totals 15 residues. With V trimmed by 3 bases and J by 1 base, 0 bases remained unmatched. The V gene's germline CDR1 is LGHDT and CDR2 YNNKEL (reference sequence). The DNA of the CDR3 is TGTGCCAGCAGCCAGGGACAGTCTGGGGCCAACGTCCTGACTTTC. Translating it yields CASSQGQSGANVLTF.

This clonotype was counted ten times or more. The chain uses TRBV7-9 and TRBJ2-5, with 7 positions matching TRBD2. The V and J ends lost 7 bases and 2 bases, in that order; junction bases with no gene match: 7. CDR1 is SEHNR and CDR2 is FQNEAQ in the germline V gene (reference sequence). The CDR3 has 14 residues. This CDR3 reads CASNPSGFQETQYF. The CDR3 nucleotides are TGTGCCAGCAATCCTAGCGGTTTTCAAGAGACCCAGTACTTC. Full variable domain (missing parts from reference TRBV7-9 and TRBJ2-5): DTGVSQNPRHKITKRGQNVTFRCDPISEHNRLYWYRQTLGQGPEFLTYFQNEAQLEKSRLLSDRFSAERPKGSFSTLEIQRTEQGDSAMYLCASNPSGFQETQYFGPGTRLLVL.

This clonotype was observed at least ten times. The chain joins TRBV7-2 to TRBJ2-7, with TRBD2 matching over 10 bases. CDR1 is SGHTA and CDR2 is FQGNSA in the germline V gene. With 7 bases clipped from V and 9 bases from J, the junction kept 12 bases outside the gene matches. The CDR3 runs 14 residues. The CDR3 region has the DNA TGTGCCAGCACCCGTATTAGCGGGGGGCCCAGGCAGTACTTC. Translated: CASTRISGGPRQYF. Based on the CDR3 plus reference TRBV7-2 and TRBJ2-7, the full variable domain is GAGVSQSPSNKVTEKGKDVELRCDPISGHTALYWYRQSLGQGLEFLIYFQGNSAPDKSGLPSDRFSAERTGGSVSTLTIQRTQQEDSAVYLCASTRISGGPRQYFGPGTRLTVT.

In its sample, this clonotype ranks as medium-sized. The rearrangement uses TRBV6-5 and TRBJ2-3; the D is unclear. V lost 8 bases to trimming and J lost 2 bases, with 11 bases between them. This CDR3 spans 13 amino acids. The V gene's germline CDR1 is MNHEY and CDR2 SVGAGI. CDR3 amino acids: CASSQTDTDTQYF. CDR3 DNA sequence: TGTGCCAGCTCCCAAACGGACACAGATACGCAGTATTTT.

This clonotype has only a few counts. The DNA for the CDR3 is TGTGCCAGCAGCCGCACTAGGGCGAACATACACTCCTACAATGAGCAGTTCTTC. This gives the protein CASSRTRANIHSYNEQFF. The genes are TRBV7-9 and TRBJ2-1; D perhaps matches TRBD2 (5 bases). The CDR3 has 18 residues. Germline CDR1 is SEHNR and CDR2 is FQNEAQ (reference sequence). Trimming removed 5 bases from V and 0 bases from J, with 20 bases in between.

This clonotype has at least ten counts. The V call is TRBV5-4, the J call TRBJ2-7; D is ambiguous. V was shortened by 5 bases and J by 2 bases, with 11 bases between the two germline ends. Germline loops: CDR1 SGHNT, CDR2 YYREEE (reference sequence). CDR3 length equals 13 residues. The CDR3 region is CASSSGPPYEQYF. The CDR3 DNA is TGTGCCAGCAGTTCCGGGCCCCCCTACGAGCAGTACTTC.

V is TRBV13 and J is TRBJ1-2; a weak D match, TRBD1 (6 bases). CDR1 PRHDT and CDR2 FYEKMQ come from the germline V gene (reference sequence). The CDR3 has 15 amino acids. V dropped 6 bases and J dropped 0 bases, with 14 bases sitting between them. The CDR3 protein is CASRFFGGPNYGYTF. CDR3 DNA: TGTGCCAGCAGATTCTTCGGGGGCCCTAACTATGGCTACACCTTC.

This chain uses TRBV12-3 or TRBV12-4 with TRBJ1-3; D gene ambiguous. V lost 5 bases and J lost 4, with 3 bases in between. This CDR3 region has 11 residues. DNA for the CDR3: TGTGCCAGCAGTAGGGGAAACACCATATATTTT. This gives the protein CASSRGNTIYF.

This clonotype was seen a few times. The rearrangement joins TRBV12-3 or TRBV12-4 to TRBJ2-7; 8 bases align to TRBD2. This CDR3 is built from 15 residues. V lost 3 bases and J lost 2; bases outside the gene matches: 6. The CDR3 coding sequence is TGTGCCAGCAGTTTGTGGCGGGGGGACACCTACGAGCAGTACTTC. Translating gives CASSLWRGDTYEQYF.

This clonotype has at least ten counts. V gene TRBV28 combines with J gene TRBJ1-4; possible D gene TRBD1, 5 bases. Looked up from germline, CDR1 is MDHEN and CDR2 is SYDVKM. There are 15 residues in the CDR3. Trimming removed 3 bases at V and 0 bases at J, with 8 bases between. CDR3 coding DNA: TGTGCCAGCAGTTTGGGGGATGCAACTAATGAAAAACTGTTTTTT. Protein product: CASSLGDATNEKLFF.

This clonotype was seen repeatedly, ten times or more. The CDR3 sequence: CSAQRGGGQWEKLFF. The CDR3 DNA is TGCAGTGCCCAGAGAGGTGGAGGTCAATGGGAAAAACTGTTTTTT. The V call is TRBV20-1, the J call TRBJ1-4; D is uncertain. Germline assignment: CDR1 DFQATT and CDR2 SNEGSKA (reference sequence). The CDR3 covers 15 residues. Trimming pared 6 bases from V and 8 bases from J, leaving 22 bases between.

This clonotype was found many times. This sequence joins TRBV20-1 and TRBJ1-2; maybe TRBD1 (5 bases). V shed 3 bases and J shed 8 bases, with 13 bases lying between them. The CDR3 consists of 12 residues. Germline-derived CDR1 and CDR2 are DFQATT and SNEGSKA (reference sequence). In DNA form, the CDR3 reads TGCAGTGCTAGTCGGGGGTCGGAGGGCTACACCTTC. Amino acids: CSASRGSEGYTF.

This clonotype appeared many times. This sequence joins TRBV28 and TRBJ2-7; the match to TRBD1 covers 9 bases. This CDR3 has 15 residues. Germline V CDR1 and CDR2: MDHEN, SYDVKM. Germline trimming cut 5 bases from V and 2 bases from J; bases unmatched to any gene: 7. CDR3 in DNA: TGTGCCAGCAGTGGACCCGGGACAGGGCCCTACGAGCAGTACTTC. Protein product: CASSGPGTGPYEQYF. Looking up the rest from reference TRBV28 and TRBJ2-7 gives the full variable domain: DVKVTQSSRYLVKRTGEKVFLECVQDMDHENMFWYRQDPGLGLRLIYFSYDVKMKEKGDIPEGYSVSREKKERFSLILESASTNQTSMYLCASSGPGTGPYEQYFGPGTRLTVT.

V and J are TRBV6-2 or TRBV6-3 and TRBJ1-2; 8 nucleotides line up with TRBD1. The trim removed 7 bases at V and 7 bases at J, leaving 11 bases unmatched. Germline-derived CDR1 and CDR2 are MNHEY and SVGEGT. This CDR3 region has 14 residues. CDR3 sequence reads: CASTVAGTGSGYTF. In DNA, the CDR3 is TGTGCCAGCACCGTCGCCGGGACAGGCTCTGGCTACACCTTC.

This clonotype was recorded many times. CDR3 sequence (DNA): TGTGCCAGCAGCCCCACCACGGGGGGCAATCAGCCCCAGCATTTT. Translating gives CASSPTTGGNQPQHF. V gene TRBV3-1 combines with J gene TRBJ1-5; D is possibly TRBD1 (5 bases). Per germline, CDR1 LGHDT and CDR2 YNNKEL (reference sequence). This CDR3 spans 15 amino acids. V was shortened by 4 bases and J by 2 bases, with 12 bases between the two germline ends.